The T cell receptor beta chain described here comes from a study of technical replicates of blood from several donors. The germline V gene has CDR1 SNHLY and CDR2 FYNNEI. V lost 5 bases, J lost 6 bases, and 9 bases stayed unmatched. The CDR3 runs to 15 residues. The method was immunoSEQ multiplex PCR; TCRdb's version includes in-frame clones alone and lacks a portion of them. The sample comprises 55,000 to 80,000 clones, around 97% of which are singletons, and 0.2% to 0.25% rests with the top ten. This sequence was found in a human donor in good health. Sequencing was carried out using T cells isolated from PBMCs. The rearrangement joins TRBV2 to TRBJ2-7, with 11 bases lining up with TRBD2. CDR3 sequence: CASSLAGGLESEQYF. The CDR3 nucleotides are TGTGCCAGCAGTTTAGCGGGAGGGTTGGAGTCCGAGCAGTACTTC.